This record concerns one T cell receptor beta chain sequence. The CDR3 covers 15 residues. Trimming took 4 bases from V and 1 from J; bases not matched to a gene: 6. Germline loops: CDR1 MDHEN, CDR2 SYDVKM. This entry belongs to a study of blood T cell repertoires in COVID-19. Overall study context: The cDNA or gDNA used as material had been derived from T cells, B-cell-depleted T cells, or PBMCs.

Clones were sequenced by immunoSEQ multiplex PCR, and TCRdb holds only the in-frame ones, with some missing. This sample has approximately 270,000 clones, with 80% to 90% found just once. This study enrolled people aged 18 to 89 from around 26 US geographic areas. Sequenced material: PBMCs or T cells enriched from blood (not recorded which). The sequence derives from a woman aged 25 to 45 who had recovered from COVID-19. The chain uses TRBV28 and TRBJ2-7; 8 bases match TRBD1. CDR3 residues: CASSSDREESYEQYF. CDR3 sequence (DNA): TGTGCCAGCAGTTCGGACAGGGAGGAATCCTACGAGCAGTACTTC.